Following are 15 T cell receptor beta chains from one sample sequenced in a study of human T cells and chemical hapten exposure. Time point here: patch test 1, 2 weeks after DPC sensitization. Treatment indicated: therapeutic diphenylcyclopropenone sensitization with weekly scalp DPC. TCRdb passed the RACE reads through MiXCR, listing each CDR3 protein once. Of some 87,000 distinct CDR3 sequences in the sample, approximately 10% were seen once. Specimen: whole blood, collected in connection with sensitization to the hapten diphenylcyclopropenone (DPC). These receptors were taken from a woman aged 50 to 60 with alopecia areata. Some clones in this sample may be carry-over from other donors' samples.

V usage is TRBV19 and J usage is TRBJ1-4; D not certain. This CDR3 has 15 residues. CDR1 and CDR2 (germline): LNHDA, SQIVND (reference sequence). V gave up 0 bases and J gave up 7 bases, with 12 bases separating them. The CDR3 reads CASSIDGVRSEKLFF. CDR3 coding DNA: TGTGCCAGTAGTATAGACGGGGTACGGAGTGAAAAACTGTTTTTT.

This clonotype has more than one count but fewer than ten. The genes are TRBV27 and TRBJ2-7; TRBD1 aligns across 7 bases. Germline-derived CDR1 and CDR2 are MNHEY and SMNVEV (reference sequence). This CDR3 is 14 amino acids long. The V segment lost 6 bases and the J segment 3 bases; nucleotides outside the gene matches: 8. The CDR3 bases are TGTGCCAGCAGCCGACAGGGCCCTCTCTACGAGCAGTACTTC. It yields the protein CASSRQGPLYEQYF.

The table lists this clonotype with many counts. The chain uses TRBV27 and TRBJ2-1; 11 bases agree with TRBD2. The CDR3 has 16 amino acids. Germline CDR1 is MNHEY and CDR2 is SMNVEV (reference sequence). Unmatched junction bases numbered 9, after V lost 5 bases and J lost 6 bases. CDR3 sequence (DNA): TGTGCCAGCAGTAGCGTACTAGCGGGAGTGGCCAATGAGCAGTTCTTC. Translation: CASSSVLAGVANEQFF.

The rearrangement links TRBV12-3 or TRBV12-4 to TRBJ1-2, with D possibly being TRBD1 (5 bases). Between the trimmed V and J ends, which lost 5 bases and 2 bases, there was a span of 12 bases. The CDR3 sequence is 14 residues long. In DNA, the CDR3 is TGTGCCAGCAGTCCCCGGACACAGAACTATGGCTACACCTTC. This sequence encodes CASSPRTQNYGYTF.

This clonotype turned up a few times. The rearrangement joins TRBV10-1 to TRBJ2-1; D not resolved. The V end was cut by 0 bases, the J end by 8 bases, with 8 bases between. CDR1 WNHNN and CDR2 SYGVQD come from the germline V gene (reference sequence). This CDR3 has 13 residues. The CDR3 loop reads CASSESLGHEQFF. The CDR3 coding sequence is TGCGCCAGCAGTGAGTCGTTGGGCCATGAGCAGTTCTTC.

This clonotype was picked up a small number of times. The CDR3 DNA is TGTGCCAGCAGCCAGTTACAAGAGACCCAGTACTTC. It specifies CASSQLQETQYF. The chain links TRBV3-1 to TRBJ2-5; D not certain. Germline V gene sequence: CDR1 LGHDT, CDR2 YNNKEL (reference sequence). The ends were cut back, 3 bases at V and 2 bases at J, with 4 bases in the middle. The CDR3 runs 12 residues.

This clonotype was seen a few times. The genes are TRBV10-3 and TRBJ2-7; D is unresolved. Germline V gene lookup returns CDR1 ENHRY and CDR2 SYGVKD. V was clipped by 0 bases and J by 1 base, with 7 bases between them. The CDR3 consists of 14 residues. Here the CDR3 reads CAISESGISYEQYF. The CDR3 DNA follows: TGTGCCATCAGTGAGTCGGGCATTTCCTACGAGCAGTACTTC.

The chain links TRBV30 to TRBJ2-1; 9 positions agree with TRBD2. Trimming at V came to 0 bases and at J to 3 bases, leaving 0 bases not matched to a gene. The CDR3 totals 14 residues. CDR1 is GTSNPN, CDR2 SVGIG, per germline (reference sequence). The CDR3 loop is CAWSVAGGYNEQFF. The CDR3 bases are TGTGCCTGGAGTGTAGCGGGAGGCTACAATGAGCAGTTCTTC. Using reference TRBV30 and TRBJ2-1 for the parts outside the CDR3, the full variable domain is SQTIHQWPATLVQPVGSPLSLECTVEGTSNPNLYWYRQAAGRGLQLLFYSVGIGQISSEVPQNLSASRPQDRQFILSSKKLLLSDSGFYLCAWSVAGGYNEQFFGPGTRLTVL.

J is TRBJ2-7 and V is TRBV18; D is uncertain. V was clipped by 6 bases and J by 2 bases, with 11 bases between them. Germline-derived CDR1 and CDR2 are KGHSH and LQKENI. This CDR3 region has 13 residues. CDR3 region: CASSRPPTYEQYF. CDR3 bases: TGTGCCAGCTCGCGGCCTCCCACCTACGAGCAGTACTTC. Full variable domain (outside the CDR3, taken from reference TRBV18 and TRBJ2-7): NAGVMQNPRHLVRRRGQEARLRCSPMKGHSHVYWYRQLPEEGLKFMVYLQKENIIDESGMPKERFSAEFPKEGPSILRIQQVVRGDSAAYFCASSRPPTYEQYFGPGTRLTVT.

This chain connects TRBV5-5 to TRBJ2-6; D is perhaps TRBD2 (7 bases). This CDR3 comprises 18 residues. The V gene's germline CDR1 is SGHKS and CDR2 YYEKEE (reference sequence). The V end was cut by 0 bases, the J end by 0 bases, with 13 bases between. CDR3 DNA: TGTGCCAGCAGCTTGGACGGGGGGCTTAGCTCTGGGGCCAACGTCCTGACTTTC. Translation: CASSLDGGLSSGANVLTF.

Concerning this clonotype: A much larger clone differs from this one at a single base, so this may be a read error. The chain joins TRBV9 to TRBJ2-2; 9 nucleotides align to TRBD2. Germline V gives CDR1 SGDLS, CDR2 YYNGEE. This CDR3 is 16 amino acids long. The CDR3 nucleotides read TGTGCCGGCAGCGTAAGACTAGCGGCGAACACCGGGGAGCTGTTTTTT. This translates into CAGSVRLAANTGELFF.

This clonotype was counted between two and nine times. The chain combines TRBV10-3 with TRBJ1-2; D uncertain. This CDR3 is built from 15 residues. Germline V CDR1 and CDR2: ENHRY, SYGVKD. Trimming pared 0 bases from V and 4 bases from J, leaving 12 bases between. CDR3 sequence reads: CAISESVGSGYGYTF. CDR3 bases: TGTGCCATCAGTGAGTCGGTCGGCAGCGGCTATGGCTACACCTTC.

This clonotype was detected a few times. This rearrangement joins TRBV7-2 to TRBJ1-6, with D perhaps matching TRBD1 (6 bases). Between the trimmed V and J ends, which lost 4 bases and 4 bases, there was a span of 11 bases. CDR1 is SGHTA and CDR2 is FQGNSA in the germline V gene. The CDR3 is made up of 15 amino acids. CDR3 in DNA: TGTGCCAGCAGCTCCCGGGACACTTATAATTCACCCCTCCACTTT. It is translated as CASSSRDTYNSPLHF. Drawing the rest from reference TRBV7-2 and TRBJ1-6, the complete variable domain is GAGVSQSPSNKVTEKGKDVELRCDPISGHTALYWYRQSLGQGLEFLIYFQGNSAPDKSGLPSDRFSAERTGGSVSTLTIQRTQQEDSAVYLCASSSRDTYNSPLHFGNGTRLTVT.

V and J are TRBV7-6 and TRBJ2-5; D call uncertain. The CDR3 totals 15 residues. V shed 5 bases and J shed 1 base, with 14 bases lying between them. Germline-derived CDR1 and CDR2 are SGHVS and FNYEAQ. CDR3 in amino acids: CASSPFVPPQETQYF. CDR3 sequence (DNA): TGTGCCAGCAGCCCCTTCGTCCCCCCCCAAGAGACCCAGTACTTC.

This clonotype appeared a few times. The chain couples TRBV20-1 to TRBJ2-7; TRBD1 aligns across 11 bases. CDR3 length: 14 residues. Germline values: CDR1 DFQATT, CDR2 SNEGSKA (reference sequence). With V trimmed by 5 bases and J by 5 bases, 8 bases remained unmatched. CDR3 in amino acids: CSASPGTGGDEQYF. CDR3 nucleotides: TGCAGTGCTTCCCCCGGGACAGGGGGAGACGAGCAGTACTTC.